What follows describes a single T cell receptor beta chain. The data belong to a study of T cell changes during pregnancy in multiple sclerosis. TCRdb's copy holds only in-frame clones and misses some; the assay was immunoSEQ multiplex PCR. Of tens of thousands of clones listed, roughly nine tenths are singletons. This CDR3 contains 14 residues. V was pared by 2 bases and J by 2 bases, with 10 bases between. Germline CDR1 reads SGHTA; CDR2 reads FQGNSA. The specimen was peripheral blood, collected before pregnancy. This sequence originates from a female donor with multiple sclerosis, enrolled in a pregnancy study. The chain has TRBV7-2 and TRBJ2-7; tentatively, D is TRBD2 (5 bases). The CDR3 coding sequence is TGTGCCAGCAGCTTACCGGGATTTCCCTACGAGCAGTACTTC. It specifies CASSLPGFPYEQYF.